This T cell receptor beta chain was retrieved from a study of post-analysis software for immune sequencing data. Background on the study: There were relapsing-remitting, secondary progressive and progressive-relapsing multiple sclerosis among the disease courses included.

About this clonotype: The antigen is not known.

The V and J ends lost 1 base and 4 bases, in that order; junction bases with no gene match: 5. CDR1 LGHNA and CDR2 YNFKEQ come from the germline V gene. This CDR3 is 16 amino acids long. Presence of unique molecular identifiers characterized the TCR beta cDNA libraries. TCRdb called the PCR reads again in MiXCR, with one record for every CDR3 protein. The repertoire holds more than 500,000 distinct CDR3 sequences, with around 34% as singletons. The study's findings and limits: Controls had significantly higher normalized Chao1 diversity than multiple sclerosis patients. The study found TRBV5-6, TRBV5-1 and TRBV20-1 among a few TRBV segments more frequent in patients than controls. Samples from a shared batch, those prepared together, strongly co-clustered by F measure.

The source is a girl between 2 and 17 years old with multiple sclerosis. The sample consisted of blood. The V and J genes are TRBV4-2 and TRBJ1-2, with 11 bases that match TRBD1. CDR3 region: CASSQGGQGAIYGYTF. CDR3 DNA sequence: TGTGCCAGCAGCCAAGGAGGACAGGGGGCAATCTATGGCTACACCTTC.